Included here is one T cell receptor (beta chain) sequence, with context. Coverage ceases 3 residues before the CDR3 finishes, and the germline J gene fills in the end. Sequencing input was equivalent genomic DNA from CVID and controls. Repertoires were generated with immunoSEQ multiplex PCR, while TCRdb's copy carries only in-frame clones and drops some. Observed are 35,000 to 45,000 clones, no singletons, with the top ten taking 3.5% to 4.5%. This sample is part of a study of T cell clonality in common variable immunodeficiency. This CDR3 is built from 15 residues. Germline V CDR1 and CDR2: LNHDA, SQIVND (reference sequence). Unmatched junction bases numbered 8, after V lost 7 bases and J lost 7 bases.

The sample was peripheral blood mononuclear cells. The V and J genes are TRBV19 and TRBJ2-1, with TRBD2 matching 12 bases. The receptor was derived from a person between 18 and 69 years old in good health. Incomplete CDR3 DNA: TGTGCCAGTATCCGTCTAGCGGGGGGGCTTAATGAG. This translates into CASIRLAGGLNE. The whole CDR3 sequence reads CASIRLAGGLNEQFF. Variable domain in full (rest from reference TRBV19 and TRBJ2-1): DGGITQSPKYLFRKEGQNVTLSCEQNLNHDAMYWYRQDPGQGLRLIYYSQIVNDFQKGDIAEGYSVSREKKESFPLTVTSAQKNPTAFYLCASIRLAGGLNEQFFGPGTRLTVL.